This T cell receptor (beta chain) appears in the sequencing data of a study of spatial heterogeneity in lung cancer. Time point defined: sample taken at primary tumor resection. Tumor, nontumor lung or frozen PBMC supplied whole RNA, sequenced without sorting. Trimming left V 5 bases short and J 7 bases short, with 24 bases between. Germline loops: CDR1 MNHEY, CDR2 SVGEGT. This CDR3 contains 16 residues. This clonotype was observed many times. TCRdb re-analysed the 5' RACE reads in MiXCR, keeping a single row per CDR3 protein. Of 50,000 or so distinct CDR3 sequences in the sample, 7.5% to 8% are singletons; the top ten hold approximately 13%.

Sequences were derived from PBMCs, sampled at surgery. The sequence derives from a female donor with early-stage non-small cell lung cancer. The chain recombines TRBV6-2 or TRBV6-3 with TRBJ2-7, with a possible D match to TRBD1 (6 bases). Here the CDR3 reads CASSDTHRQGSGEQYF. The CDR3 DNA sequence: TGTGCCAGCAGTGATACACACCGGCAGGGGTCTGGGGAGCAGTACTTC.